The next 30 T cell receptor beta chains were all read from a single sample in a study of beta chain features in type 1 diabetes. The whole isolated RNA underwent reverse transcription, so sequencing captured expressed TCRB transcripts. Generated by immunoSEQ multiplex PCR, the TCRdb table keeps only in-frame clones and is missing some. The top ten hold approximately 0.099% of the sample, which has 620,000 or so clones, roughly 16% seen once. The specimen was naive CD4+ T cells from blood. These receptors came from a man between 18 and 35 years old in good health.

In this sample, this clone is medium-sized (0.01 to 0.1%). This rearrangement joins TRBV7-9 to TRBJ2-5; 7 bases line up with TRBD1. J was trimmed by 2 bases and V by 4 bases; bases with no gene match: 4. This CDR3 has 14 residues. Germline V gene lookup returns CDR1 SEHNR and CDR2 FQNEAQ (reference sequence). CDR3 sequence: CASSWGQHQETQYF. The CDR3 nucleotides are TGTGCCAGCAGCTGGGGACAGCATCAAGAGACCCAGTACTTC. The full variable domain, completed using reference TRBV7-9 and TRBJ2-5, is DTGVSQNPRHKITKRGQNVTFRCDPISEHNRLYWYRQTLGQGPEFLTYFQNEAQLEKSRLLSDRFSAERPKGSFSTLEIQRTEQGDSAMYLCASSWGQHQETQYFGPGTRLLVL.

In its sample, this clone was seen a few times. The rearrangement joins TRBV7-2 to TRBJ1-2; D gene unclear. Germline V gene lookup returns CDR1 SGHTA and CDR2 FQGNSA. This CDR3 is built from 13 residues. Trimming shortened V by 3 bases and J by 8 bases, and 13 bases separated the two germline ends. Here the CDR3 DNA reads TGTGCCAGCAGCTTTGCGACGACGGGCGGCTACACCTTC. This gives the protein CASSFATTGGYTF.

This chain uses TRBV28 with TRBJ2-7; D possibly corresponds to TRBD1 (5 bases). Deletions cut 5 bases from V and 0 bases from J, with 20 bases between. Per the germline V gene, CDR1 is MDHEN and CDR2 is SYDVKM. The CDR3 runs to 17 residues. Here the CDR3 reads CASSDRTLRLSSYEQYF. The CDR3 DNA sequence: TGTGCCAGCAGTGATCGGACATTGAGGTTGAGCTCCTACGAGCAGTACTTC.

The table lists this clone with a few counts. J is TRBJ2-3 and V is TRBV29-1, with a weak D call TRBD2 (5 bases). This CDR3 comprises 14 residues. V gave up 6 bases and J gave up 2 bases, with 15 bases separating them. CDR1 SQVTM and CDR2 ANQGSEA come from the germline V gene. The CDR3 sequence is CSVDLSVSTDTQYF. For the CDR3, the DNA is TGCAGCGTGGATCTTAGCGTTTCCACAGATACGCAGTATTTT.

The genes are TRBV7-9 and TRBJ2-7; D gene uncertain. The V gene lost 7 bases and the J gene lost 5 bases, with 12 bases spanning the gap. The CDR3 covers 12 residues. Germline-derived CDR1 and CDR2 are SEHNR and FQNEAQ (reference sequence). The CDR3 region has the DNA TGTGCCAGCACTAATACCCCCCACGAGCAGTACTTC. It codes for CASTNTPHEQYF.

This clone was picked up a small number of times. This chain joins TRBV7-9 and TRBJ2-7, with TRBD2 identical over 9 bases. The CDR3 consists of 17 residues. CDR1 is SEHNR, CDR2 FQNEAQ, per germline (reference sequence). V shed 2 bases, J shed 3 bases, and the junction held 11 bases outside the gene matches. The CDR3 spells CASSLRREGRRNYEQYF. CDR3 coding DNA: TGTGCCAGCAGCTTAAGGCGGGAGGGACGCCGAAACTACGAGCAGTACTTC.

The chain joins TRBV6-1 to TRBJ1-5; D is uncertain. Trimming stripped 7 bases from V and 3 bases from J, with 10 bases between. CDR1 is MNHNS and CDR2 is SASEGT in the germline V gene. The CDR3 has 13 amino acids. CDR3 sequence: CASMMTDNQPQHF. CDR3 bases: TGTGCCAGCATGATGACGGACAATCAGCCCCAGCATTTT.

The V gene is TRBV28, the J gene TRBJ1-2; unclear D gene. CDR1 and CDR2 (germline): MDHEN, SYDVKM. V lost 5 bases, J lost 5 bases, and 12 bases lay in between. The CDR3 contains 13 residues. CDR3 in amino acids: CASSPPPGYGYTF. The CDR3 region has the DNA TGTGCCAGCAGTCCGCCCCCTGGATATGGCTACACCTTC.

This clone has only a few counts. DNA of the CDR3: TGTGCCAGCAGCTTAGAGGTGTACAGGGGCTATAGCAATCAGCCCCAGCATTTT. It encodes CASSLEVYRGYSNQPQHF. V gene TRBV7-6 combines with J gene TRBJ1-5, with TRBD1 matching 7 bases. CDR1 is SGHVS and CDR2 is FNYEAQ in the germline V gene. The CDR3 contains 18 residues. V shed 1 base, J shed 0 bases, and the junction held 9 bases outside the gene matches. Combining the CDR3 with reference TRBV7-6 and TRBJ1-5 gives the whole variable domain GAGVSQSPRYKVTKRGQDVALRCDPISGHVSLYWYRQALGQGPEFLTYFNYEAQQDKSGLPNDRFSAERPEGSISTLTIQRTEQRDSAMYRCASSLEVYRGYSNQPQHFGDGTRLSIL.

The chain combines TRBV9 with TRBJ1-1; D call uncertain. Trimming took 3 bases from V and 4 from J, leaving 19 bases between them. The CDR3 covers 16 residues. From germline, CDR1 is SGDLS and CDR2 YYNGEE. The CDR3 DNA reads TGTGCCAGCAGCGCGTCGATGACACCCCGAGGCACTGAAGCTTTCTTT. It yields the protein CASSASMTPRGTEAFF.

This clone was counted many times. The chain carries TRBV7-2 and TRBJ2-4; D unclear. The CDR3 covers 12 residues. The ends were cut back, 1 base at V and 9 bases at J, with 7 bases in the middle. Per the germline V gene, CDR1 is SGHTA and CDR2 is FQGNSA. The chain's CDR3 is CASSLVLRIQYF. CDR3 sequence (DNA): TGTGCCAGCAGCTTAGTATTGCGCATTCAGTACTTC.

This clone was seen more than once but under ten times. The gene calls are TRBV28 and TRBJ1-1, with a weak D call TRBD1 (6 bases). The CDR3 consists of 17 residues. V lost 5 bases to trimming and J lost 1 base, with 20 bases between them. Per the germline V gene, CDR1 is MDHEN and CDR2 is SYDVKM. Here the CDR3 reads CASSKSGFRGTNTEAFF. In DNA, the CDR3 is TGTGCCAGCAGTAAAAGTGGCTTTAGGGGGACGAACACTGAAGCTTTCTTT.

For this clone: The identical CDR3 is also encoded by other nucleotide sequences in the sample. CDR3 in DNA: TGTGCCAGCAGCCCGGATTCTAACTATGGCTACACCTTC. This translates into CASSPDSNYGYTF. The genes are TRBV7-2 and TRBJ1-2; D uncertain. V was clipped by 5 bases and J by 0 bases, with 7 bases between them. Germline-derived CDR1 and CDR2 are SGHTA and FQGNSA. The CDR3 spans 13 residues. The full variable domain, rest sourced from reference TRBV7-2 and TRBJ1-2, is GAGVSQSPSNKVTEKGKDVELRCDPISGHTALYWYRQSLGQGLEFLIYFQGNSAPDKSGLPSDRFSAERTGGSVSTLTIQRTQQEDSAVYLCASSPDSNYGYTFGSGTRLTVV.

This sequence joins TRBV6-6 and TRBJ1-2, with unresolved D. With 6 bases removed from V and 5 bases from J, the gap between germline ends came to 13 bases. Germline V gene lookup returns CDR1 MNHNY and CDR2 SVGAGI (reference sequence). CDR3 size: 13 residues. CDR3 sequence reads: CASSPAEEYGYTF. In DNA form, the CDR3 reads TGTGCCAGCAGCCCCGCGGAGGAGTATGGCTACACCTTC.

The CDR3 DNA sequence: TGTGCCATCAGTGGGGGACAGATGGCCTACGAGCAGTACTTC. Amino acid sequence: CAISGGQMAYEQYF. This chain connects TRBV10-3 to TRBJ2-7, with 7 bases lining up with TRBD1. The trim removed 4 bases at V and 2 bases at J, leaving 5 bases unmatched. The length of the CDR3 is 14 residues. Germline lookup yields CDR1 ENHRY and CDR2 SYGVKD.

This clone was seen a few times. The V call is TRBV30, the J call TRBJ1-1; tentative D call: TRBD1 (6 bases). V lost 3 bases and J 6 bases, leaving 14 bases between the germline ends. The CDR3 consists of 13 residues. Per germline, CDR1 GTSNPN and CDR2 SVGIG (reference sequence). The DNA of the CDR3 is TGTGCCTGGAGAGGGGGGATGTTCTCTGAAGCTTTCTTT. Residues: CAWRGGMFSEAFF.

This clone occurred a few times. CDR3 region: CASSVTGVGANVLTF. The CDR3 DNA follows: TGTGCCAGCAGTGTGACCGGGGTTGGGGCCAACGTCCTGACTTTC. This sequence joins TRBV2 and TRBJ2-6; a weak D match, TRBD2 (5 bases). The CDR3 has 15 amino acids. Per the germline V gene, CDR1 is SNHLY and CDR2 is FYNNEI. V was trimmed by 4 bases and J by 3 bases, leaving 10 bases between them.

This clone was recorded a few times. V gene TRBV30 combines with J gene TRBJ1-1; a possible D gene is TRBD1 (6 bases). V was shortened by 0 bases and J by 4 bases, with 15 bases between the two germline ends. This CDR3 has 15 amino acids. Germline values: CDR1 GTSNPN, CDR2 SVGIG (reference sequence). In nucleotides, the CDR3 is TGTGCCTGGAGTGTATTTGGGGGCCGAATCACTGAAGCTTTCTTT. Translation: CAWSVFGGRITEAFF.

A remark on this clone: Other nucleotide sequences in the sample specify the same CDR3. The chain combines TRBV5-1 with TRBJ2-3; a possible D gene is TRBD2 (5 bases). The CDR3 length is 15 residues. V shed 0 bases and J shed 2 bases, with 10 bases lying between them. Germline V gene lookup returns CDR1 SGHRS and CDR2 YFSETQ. The CDR3 DNA follows: TGCGCCAGCAGCTTGGGTGCGGGTTCCACAGATACGCAGTATTTT. Its protein is CASSLGAGSTDTQYF.

V usage is TRBV19 and J usage is TRBJ1-1, with a possible D match to TRBD1 (6 bases). The V end was cut by 5 bases, the J end by 4 bases, with 14 bases between. CDR1 LNHDA and CDR2 SQIVND come from the germline V gene (reference sequence). The CDR3 loop spans 14 amino acids. This chain's CDR3 is CASSLSGGPTEAFF. The CDR3 bases are TGTGCCAGTAGTCTTAGTGGGGGGCCCACTGAAGCTTTCTTT.

CDR3 in DNA: TGCGCCAGCAGTCACGGGACAACCAGCAATCAGCCCCAGCATTTT. Translated: CASSHGTTSNQPQHF. This sequence joins TRBV23-1 and TRBJ1-5; D is perhaps TRBD1 (6 bases). TRBV23-1 is identified as an open reading frame with a role that is uncertain. The CDR3 covers 15 residues. Trimming removed 3 bases from V and 1 base from J, with 10 bases in between.

The rearrangement joins TRBV7-9 to TRBJ1-3, with 7 bases lining up with TRBD1. Trimming took 5 bases from V and 5 from J; bases not matched to a gene: 6. From germline, CDR1 is SEHNR and CDR2 FQNEAQ (reference sequence). The CDR3 consists of 14 residues. The CDR3: CASSPDRARNTIYF. The CDR3, as DNA: TGTGCCAGCAGCCCCGACAGGGCCCGAAACACCATATATTTT.

V is TRBV30 and J is TRBJ1-3; D remains ambiguous. V shed 2 bases and J shed 9 bases, with 8 bases lying between them. CDR3 length: 11 residues. Looked up from germline, CDR1 is GTSNPN and CDR2 is SVGIG (reference sequence). CDR3 DNA sequence: TGTGCCTGGAGTACGGCCTTCACCATATATTTT. Encoded protein: CAWSTAFTIYF.

This clone appeared a few times. The chain combines TRBV19 with TRBJ2-1; perhaps TRBD2 as D (7 bases). CDR1 is LNHDA, CDR2 SQIVND, per germline (reference sequence). This CDR3 comprises 13 residues. V was shortened by 3 bases and J by 9 bases, with 12 bases between the two germline ends. In nucleotides, the CDR3 is TGTGCCAGTAGTATGGAGGGGGGGACTGAGCAGTTCTTC. Amino acid sequence: CASSMEGGTEQFF.

CDR3 loop: CASSFSPGGWETQYF. DNA for the CDR3: TGTGCCAGCAGCTTTTCCCCGGGGGGCTGGGAGACCCAGTACTTC. The chain uses TRBV7-9 and TRBJ2-5; D perhaps matches TRBD2 (7 bases). The CDR3 contains 15 residues. The V gene's germline CDR1 is SEHNR and CDR2 FQNEAQ (reference sequence). V lost 3 bases to trimming and J lost 5 bases, with 16 bases between them.

The chain is built from TRBV5-4 and TRBJ1-1, with no clear D. The CDR3 sequence is 15 residues long. Germline assignment: CDR1 SGHNT and CDR2 YYREEE (reference sequence). V was clipped by 3 bases and J by 1 base, with 13 bases between them. CDR3 loop: CASSSARTGNTEAFF. The CDR3 DNA follows: TGTGCCAGCAGCTCGGCCCGGACGGGGAACACTGAAGCTTTCTTT.

This chain connects TRBV2 to TRBJ1-5, with 7 bases aligning to TRBD1. This CDR3 has 16 amino acids. The germline CDR1 and CDR2 sequences are SNHLY and FYNNEI. V lost 8 bases to trimming and J lost 7 bases; unmatched junction nucleotides: 17. The CDR3 is CASSGGGRTKRQPQHF. CDR3 DNA sequence: TGTGCCAGCTCAGGGGGTGGTCGAACCAAGAGGCAGCCCCAGCATTTT.

A remark on this clone: The junction shows a germline mismatch at one end, possibly a read error. This rearrangement joins TRBV29-1 to TRBJ2-6; 8 positions agree with TRBD1. Germline lookup yields CDR1 SQVTM and CDR2 ANQGSEA. The CDR3 is made up of 17 amino acids. The CDR3 region is CSVSGTGTTSGANVPTF. In nucleotides, the CDR3 is TGCAGCGTCTCCGGGACAGGCACAACCTCTGGGGCCAACGTCCCGACTTTC.

V is TRBV5-1 and J is TRBJ2-3; 11 bases align to TRBD1. The CDR3 consists of 16 residues. Germline V gives CDR1 SGHRS, CDR2 YFSETQ. The trim removed 4 bases at V and 0 bases at J, leaving 4 bases unmatched. This CDR3 is CASSGQGALSTDTQYF. The CDR3 nucleotides are TGCGCCAGCAGCGGACAGGGGGCGCTGAGCACAGATACGCAGTATTTT. Using reference TRBV5-1 and TRBJ2-3 for the parts outside the CDR3, the full variable domain is KAGVTQTPRYLIKTRGQQVTLSCSPISGHRSVSWYQQTPGQGLQFLFEYFSETQRNKGNFPGRFSGRQFSNSRSEMNVSTLELGDSALYLCASSGQGALSTDTQYFGPGTRLTVL.

The V call is TRBV6-6, the J call TRBJ1-5; 7 nucleotides align to TRBD1. The CDR3 is 12 residues long. With 6 bases clipped from V and 4 bases from J, the junction kept 0 bases outside the gene matches. Looked up from germline, CDR1 is MNHNY and CDR2 is SVGAGI (reference sequence). The CDR3 reads CASRTGNQPQHF. The CDR3 DNA is TGTGCCAGCAGGACAGGGAATCAGCCCCAGCATTTT.